Given below is one T cell receptor (beta chain) in context. Its antigen is currently unknown. The sample is drawn from a study of cytomegalovirus exposure and HLA in healthy donors. Study context: Among around 180 million T cells, an earlier analysis found roughly 120 million unique TCR beta sequences. Study-wide findings and caveats: Among CMV-associated TCR beta chains, most appeared HLA-restricted in a later analysis.

Healthy bone marrow donors made up the cohort. Primers: 60 Vbeta forward and 13 Jbeta reverse. Method: immunoSEQ multiplex PCR; TCRdb's copy keeps in-frame clones and lacks some. Of under 130,000 clones in the sample, 75% to 85% were seen once. V shed 3 bases and J 6 bases; nucleotides not matched to a gene: 4. CDR3 length: 14 amino acids. Germline V gene lookup returns CDR1 MGHRA and CDR2 YSYEKL. The V gene is TRBV4-1, the J gene TRBJ2-5; 10 nucleotides match TRBD2. Sequencing was done on a sample of PBMCs. The origin of this receptor is a man aged 18-30 years in good health and CMV-seronegative. CDR3 residues: CASSQDSGRQTQYF. The CDR3 bases are TGCGCCAGCAGCCAGGATAGCGGGAGGCAGACCCAGTACTTC.